The 15 T cell receptor beta chains in this list originate from one sample, sequenced in a study of regulatory T cells in long-lasting Graves disease. As for time point: newly diagnosed GD, antithyroid drugs for less than 3 months. PBMC RNA was the source of the TCR library. According to the study, TCR beta libraries were built with iRepertoire HTBI primers and CDR3-region Arm-PCR. MiXCR, run by TCRdb on the multiplex PCR reads, gives a single entry per CDR3 protein. Seen here are 540,000 or so distinct CDR3 sequences, roughly 13% observed once, and the top ten hold roughly 10%. A further study also used this sample, focusing on T cells in Graves' hyperthyroidism and ophthalmopathy.

The sample in question was peripheral blood mononuclear cells (PBMCs), obtained at new diagnosis, from a patient treated with antithyroid drugs. The receptors here all came from a man in his thirties or forties with Graves disease.

This clonotype was detected a few times. The chain couples TRBV5-1 to TRBJ2-4; D is perhaps TRBD2 (6 bases). CDR1 is SGHRS and CDR2 is YFSETQ in the germline V gene. CDR3 size: 15 residues. V shed 0 bases and J shed 1 base, with 8 bases lying between them. Written as DNA, the CDR3 is TGCGCCAGCAGCTTGGCCGGGGGTGCCAAAAACATTCAGTACTTC. Translation gives CASSLAGGAKNIQYF.

This clonotype was seen only a few times. Since a much larger clone is just one base distant, this may be a read error. This is likely a read error, given that the CDR3 carries no conserved phenylalanine or tryptophan at its end. The J gene is TRBJ1-1, the V gene TRBV27, with TRBD1 matching over 10 bases. V trimming: 6 bases; J trimming: 4 bases; junction bases outside the gene matches: 5. The CDR3 consists of 14 residues. Germline V CDR1 and CDR2: MNHEY, SMNVEV (reference sequence). The DNA for the CDR3 is TGTGCCAGCAGCCGACAGGGGGCTAGCACTGAAGCTTTCTCT. Translation: CASSRQGASTEAFS.

This clonotype was counted many times. In DNA, the CDR3 is TGTGCCAGCAGCGCCACAGGGAGCGTTGGAGCTTTCTTT. Its translation: CASSATGSVGAFF. This chain joins TRBV5-6 and TRBJ1-1; a weak D match, TRBD1 (6 bases). Germline CDR1 and CDR2: SGHDT and YYEEEE. The CDR3 length is 13 residues. Between the trimmed V and J ends, which lost 4 bases and 10 bases, there was a span of 17 bases.

The chain combines TRBV5-1 with TRBJ2-3; the D gene is possibly TRBD2 (5 bases). Germline assignment: CDR1 SGHRS and CDR2 YFSETQ. The CDR3 is made up of 15 amino acids. V lost 2 bases and J 0 bases, leaving 10 bases between the germline ends. CDR3 region: CASSFGERSTDTQYF. The CDR3 bases are TGCGCCAGCAGCTTTGGGGAGCGGAGCACAGATACGCAGTATTTT.

The table lists this clonotype with a few counts. The gene calls are TRBV15 and TRBJ2-1; 9 nucleotides align to TRBD1. V dropped 1 base and J dropped 4; count of bases not matched to a gene: 2. CDR3 length: 15 amino acids. Germline V CDR1 and CDR2: LNHNV, YYDKDF (reference sequence). CDR3 sequence: CATSRGDRVYNEQFF. The CDR3 DNA is TGTGCCACCAGCAGAGGGGACAGGGTTTACAATGAGCAGTTCTTC.

This clonotype appeared many times. This chain links TRBV6-4 with TRBJ2-5, with D perhaps TRBD2 (7 bases). This CDR3 is 17 amino acids long. Per germline, CDR1 MRHNA and CDR2 SNTAGT. Trimming took 6 bases from V and 3 from J, leaving 23 bases between them. The CDR3 DNA is TGTGCCAGCAGCCCTGGGGGGGCTCGGGAATCAGAAGAGACCCAGTACTTC. This encodes CASSPGGARESEETQYF.

As regards this clonotype: A read error is the likely source, as a far larger clone sits one nucleotide away. This chain uses TRBV12-3 or TRBV12-4 with TRBJ2-3, with TRBD1 matching 8 bases. The J call is doubtful: the DNA matches TRBJ2-5 better. This CDR3 spans 14 amino acids. CDR3 in amino acids: CASSFPGQGEAQYF. The CDR3 DNA is TGTGCCAGCAGTTTTCCCGGACAGGGAGAGGCCCAGTACTTC.

The gene calls are TRBV9 and TRBJ2-1; 11 bases are a match to TRBD2. Losses at the gene ends were 4 bases for V and 2 bases for J; bases not matched to a gene: 8. Germline assignment: CDR1 SGDLS and CDR2 YYNGEE. The CDR3 has 17 amino acids. Written as DNA, the CDR3 is TGTGCCAGCAGCTTCCCGACTAGCGGGGCCACCTACAATGAGCAGTTCTTC. Protein product: CASSFPTSGATYNEQFF.

This clonotype was detected many times. The V call is TRBV12-5, the J call TRBJ1-5; the D is unclear. The V end was cut by 0 bases, the J end by 7 bases, with 13 bases between. In germline, CDR1 is LGHNT, CDR2 FRNRAP. This CDR3 is built from 15 residues. For the CDR3, the DNA is TGTGCTAGTGGTTTGGTAGTTGGAGCAAGGCAGCCCCAGCATTTT. As protein: CASGLVVGARQPQHF.

V gene TRBV7-2 combines with J gene TRBJ2-1, with 14 bases identical to TRBD2. The germline V gene encodes CDR1 SGHTA and CDR2 FQGNSA. J lost 7 bases, V lost 5 bases, and 4 bases had no gene match. There are 15 residues in the CDR3. In DNA, the CDR3 is TGTGCCAGCAGCCGCCGGACTAGCGGGAGGAATGAGCAGTTCTTC. This translates into CASSRRTSGRNEQFF.

In regard to this clonotype: A read error is possible here, since a much larger clone lies one base away. The gene calls are TRBV10-1 and TRBJ1-3; the D is unclear. The CDR3 consists of 14 residues. Germline V gives CDR1 WNHNN, CDR2 SYGVQD (reference sequence). CDR3 nucleotide sequence: TGCGCCAGCAGTGATGGAAGCTCTGGAAACACCGTATATTTT. Its translation is CASSDGSSGNTVYF.

The table lists this clonotype with a few counts. The chain joins TRBV6-1 to TRBJ2-5; a possible D gene is TRBD2 (6 bases). Germline CDR1 MNHNS, CDR2 SASEGT. V lost 7 bases, J lost 2 bases, and 20 bases lay in between. The CDR3 has 16 residues. CDR3 coding DNA: TGTGCCAGCATAGACTCCGGCGGGGCTACTCAAGAGACCCAGTACTTC. It is translated as CASIDSGGATQETQYF.

V usage is TRBV9 and J usage is TRBJ2-7; 12 nucleotides align to TRBD2. Trimming took 5 bases from V and 5 from J; bases not matched to a gene: 5. The CDR3 sequence is 14 residues long. CDR1 and CDR2 from the germline V gene are SGDLS and YYNGEE. The CDR3 nucleotides are TGTGCCAGCAGTGCTAGCGGGAGGGCCCACGAGCAGTACTTC. Encoded protein: CASSASGRAHEQYF.

In its sample, this clonotype was seen many times. The rearrangement links TRBV27 to TRBJ2-7, with 8 nucleotides matching TRBD1. Trimming removed 5 bases from V and 4 bases from J; junction bases left unmatched: 10. Looked up from germline, CDR1 is MNHEY and CDR2 is SMNVEV (reference sequence). The CDR3 covers 15 residues. The CDR3 reads CASSGARTGNYEQYF. The CDR3 coding sequence is TGTGCCAGCAGTGGAGCCAGGACAGGGAATTACGAGCAGTACTTC.

This clonotype appeared many times. The rearrangement uses TRBV14 and TRBJ2-1; D is possibly TRBD1 (6 bases). Germline-derived CDR1 and CDR2 are SGHDN and FVKESK. V was pared by 2 bases and J by 9 bases, with 17 bases between. The CDR3 has 15 amino acids. The CDR3 is CASSQTGQPVGEQFF. DNA for the CDR3: TGTGCCAGCAGCCAAACCGGACAGCCGGTCGGTGAGCAGTTCTTC.